The 22 T cell receptor beta chains below all came from one sample that was sequenced in a study of shared clonotypes between healthy human individuals. The data were produced by immunoSEQ multiplex PCR, yet TCRdb's version contains in-frame clones alone and is incomplete. This sample has around 2,000,000 clones, with roughly 95% found just once. Input material: naive CD4+ T cells sorted from blood. Sample subset: CD45RA+ positively selected. These receptors were taken from a man between 18 and 35 years old in good health.

This chain links TRBV30 with TRBJ2-5; no firm D call. Germline V gene data show CDR1 as GTSNPN and CDR2 as SVGIG (reference sequence). The CDR3 has 13 amino acids. V lost 4 bases to trimming and J lost 5 bases, with 14 bases between them. CDR3 sequence reads: CAWTPSKSETQYF. CDR3 bases: TGTGCCTGGACGCCCTCAAAGAGCGAGACCCAGTACTTC.

V and J are TRBV5-1 and TRBJ1-4, with 7 bases lining up with TRBD1. The CDR3 has 14 amino acids. V was clipped by 4 bases and J by 5 bases; unmatched bases: 5. Per the germline V gene, CDR1 is SGHRS and CDR2 is YFSETQ. CDR3 nucleotides: TGCGCCAGCAGCCCACAGGGGAAGAATGAAAAACTGTTTTTT. It specifies CASSPQGKNEKLFF.

The chain joins TRBV4-2 to TRBJ1-2; 12 bases line up with TRBD1. Germline V lookup: CDR1 LGHNA, CDR2 YNFKEQ. The CDR3 runs 16 residues. Trimming cost V 2 bases and J 4 bases; bases outside gene matches: 5. The DNA for the CDR3 is TGTGCCAGCAGCCAACATCCGGGACAGGGGGCCTATGGCTACACCTTC. As protein: CASSQHPGQGAYGYTF.

Remarks on this clone: This sequence may be a read error, since a much larger clone differs from it by one base. This chain links TRBV30 with TRBJ1-1, with a possible D match to TRBD1 (5 bases). CDR1 is GTSNPN, CDR2 SVGIG, per germline (reference sequence). The CDR3 is made up of 12 amino acids. CDR3 sequence reads: CAWGVGGSEAFF. The DNA for the CDR3 is TGTGCCTGGGGTGTGGGGGGATCTGAAGCTTTCTTT.

This chain joins TRBV5-1 and TRBJ2-7, with no clear D. The CDR3 is 13 amino acids. With 4 bases removed from V and 5 bases from J, the gap between germline ends came to 13 bases. Germline V lookup: CDR1 SGHRS, CDR2 YFSETQ. CDR3 sequence reads: CASSTVPGNEQYF. The CDR3 coding sequence is TGCGCCAGCAGCACCGTACCTGGGAACGAGCAGTACTTC.

Worth noting for this clone: It is unclear where the CDR3 begins or ends on the DNA, so no DNA is shown, and the CDR3 is as TCRdb lists it. V gene TRBV2 combines with J gene TRBJ1-1; no DNA check was done on the table's D call, TRBD1. The CDR3 is 14 amino acids long, termini counted. In germline, CDR1 is SNHLY, CDR2 FYNNEI. The CDR3 reads CASILDNLNTEAFF.

This clone has a count of ten or more. Different DNA sequences within this sample yield the same CDR3. The J gene is TRBJ1-1, the V gene TRBV2; D is undetermined. The CDR3 loop spans 15 amino acids. Germline assignment: CDR1 SNHLY and CDR2 FYNNEI. Between the trimmed V and J ends, which lost 0 bases and 2 bases, there was a span of 10 bases. This chain's CDR3 is CASSEARGPNTEAFF. DNA of the CDR3: TGTGCCAGCAGTGAAGCGCGAGGCCCAAACACTGAAGCTTTCTTT.

The chain is built from TRBV5-1 and TRBJ1-6; D remains ambiguous. The CDR3 covers 14 residues. CDR1 and CDR2 (germline): SGHRS, YFSETQ. Trimming took off 3 bases at V and 9 bases at J, with 13 bases between the two ends. In DNA, the CDR3 is TGCGCCAGCAGCTCCCCTGAGGCTTTTTCACCCCTCCACTTT. It yields the protein CASSSPEAFSPLHF.

This clone appeared a single time. The chain joins TRBV28 to TRBJ1-1, with D tentatively TRBD1 (5 bases). The CDR3 extends over 16 amino acids. Germline V gives CDR1 MDHEN, CDR2 SYDVKM. V was clipped by 4 bases and J by 0 bases, with 15 bases between them. CDR3 DNA sequence: TGTGCCAGCAGTTGGAAGGGGTGGAGGATGAACACTGAAGCTTTCTTT. Translation gives CASSWKGWRMNTEAFF. The full variable domain, rest sourced from reference TRBV28 and TRBJ1-1, is DVKVTQSSRYLVKRTGEKVFLECVQDMDHENMFWYRQDPGLGLRLIYFSYDVKMKEKGDIPEGYSVSREKKERFSLILESASTNQTSMYLCASSWKGWRMNTEAFFGQGTRLTVV.

The chain is built from TRBV29-1 and TRBJ2-7; TRBD2 might be the D (5 bases). The CDR3 is 13 residues long. Trimming pared 0 bases from V and 11 bases from J, leaving 17 bases between. The germline gives CDR1 SQVTM, CDR2 ANQGSEA. The CDR3: CSVEDPGVPREYF. For the CDR3, the DNA is TGCAGCGTTGAAGACCCCGGCGTACCGAGGGAGTACTTC.

This clone appeared a single time. The rearrangement joins TRBV13 to TRBJ2-7, with TRBD2 as a possible D gene (6 bases). V was clipped by 2 bases and J by 6 bases, with 11 bases between them. Germline V gene data show CDR1 as PRHDT and CDR2 as FYEKMQ (reference sequence). The CDR3 length is 13 residues. Here the CDR3 DNA reads TGTGCCAGCAGCTTACGAGACGGGAGCGAGCAGTACTTC. Protein product: CASSLRDGSEQYF.

The chain combines TRBV18 with TRBJ1-1; 7 bases are shared with TRBD1. This CDR3 region has 15 residues. V dropped 4 bases and J dropped 4; count of bases not matched to a gene: 9. Germline CDR1 and CDR2: KGHSH and LQKENI. CDR3 in amino acids: CASSLSTGAGTEAFF. In DNA, the CDR3 is TGTGCCAGCTCACTCTCCACAGGGGCGGGCACTGAAGCTTTCTTT.

In the case of this clone: Since a much larger clone is just one base distant, this may be a read error. The chain uses TRBV7-2 and TRBJ2-7, with 11 bases lining up with TRBD1. Germline assignment: CDR1 SGHTA and CDR2 FQGNSA. V trimming: 5 bases; J trimming: 4 bases; junction bases outside the gene matches: 1. The CDR3 is made up of 13 amino acids. Written as DNA, the CDR3 is TGTGCCAGCAGCCGGGACAGGGGGTACGAGCAGTACTTC. Translated: CASSRDRGYEQYF.

This clone occurred once. The V and J genes are TRBV5-1 and TRBJ2-2, with D perhaps TRBD1 (6 bases). The V gene's germline CDR1 is SGHRS and CDR2 YFSETQ. This CDR3 has 15 amino acids. V lost 1 base and J lost 5, with 12 bases in between. Written as DNA, the CDR3 is TGCGCCAGCAGCTTGATCTGGGGGCAGACCGGGGAGCTGTTTTTT. It codes for CASSLIWGQTGELFF. The variable domain in full, with the rest retrieved from reference TRBV5-1 and TRBJ2-2, is KAGVTQTPRYLIKTRGQQVTLSCSPISGHRSVSWYQQTPGQGLQFLFEYFSETQRNKGNFPGRFSGRQFSNSRSEMNVSTLELGDSALYLCASSLIWGQTGELFFGEGSRLTVL.

The chain has TRBV7-9 and TRBJ2-3; D may correspond to TRBD1 or TRBD2 (5 bases each). Germline V gives CDR1 SEHNR, CDR2 FQNEAQ (reference sequence). This CDR3 spans 13 amino acids. V was trimmed by 8 bases and J by 2 bases, leaving 11 bases between them. CDR3 region: CASRGENTDTQYF. The CDR3 bases are TGTGCCAGCCGGGGCGAAAACACAGATACGCAGTATTTT.

The V call is TRBV9, the J call TRBJ2-2; D possibly corresponds to TRBD2 (5 bases). Germline CDR1 and CDR2: SGDLS and YYNGEE. The CDR3 spans 16 residues. V was shortened by 4 bases and J by 7 bases, with 20 bases between the two germline ends. The CDR3 DNA follows: TGTGCCAGCAGCCCAGAGGGTCGAGGGCTATTCGGGGAGCTGTTTTTT. Amino acids: CASSPEGRGLFGELFF.

This clone was picked up one time. The gene calls are TRBV23-1 and TRBJ2-7, with D perhaps being TRBD1 or TRBD2 (5 bases each). TRBV23-1 belongs to the ORF category, with a function that is uncertain. The CDR3 runs to 18 residues. V lost 3 bases, J lost 2 bases, and 23 bases lay in between. In DNA, the CDR3 is TGCGCCAGCAGTCAGTTGAACTCTAGGGGTTGGGGGACCTACGAGCAGTACTTC. Translating it yields CASSQLNSRGWGTYEQYF.

This clone came up once. The chain links TRBV5-6 to TRBJ2-3; D gene uncertain. The CDR3 sequence is 17 residues long. V was trimmed by 2 bases and J by 2 bases, leaving 18 bases between them. CDR1 SGHDT and CDR2 YYEEEE come from the germline V gene. The CDR3 nucleotides are TGTGCCAGCAGCTTATTTAGGCCTGTTAAGTTCACAGATACGCAGTATTTT. Translation gives CASSLFRPVKFTDTQYF. Full variable domain (missing parts from reference TRBV5-6 and TRBJ2-3): DAGVTQSPTHLIKTRGQQVTLRCSPKSGHDTVSWYQQALGQGPQFIFQYYEEEERQRGNFPDRFSGHQFPNYSSELNVNALLLGDSALYLCASSLFRPVKFTDTQYFGPGTRLTVL.

The J gene is TRBJ1-1, the V gene TRBV6-5; TRBD1 matches at 7 bases. V shed 0 bases and J 4 bases; nucleotides not matched to a gene: 5. The length of the CDR3 is 15 residues. Germline V gene sequence: CDR1 MNHEY, CDR2 SVGAGI. The CDR3 DNA reads as TGTGCCAGCAGTTACTCGGGAGCAGGGGGCACTGAAGCTTTCTTT. Its protein is CASSYSGAGGTEAFF.

To note about this clone: In the same sample, other DNA sequences code for this CDR3. The V and J genes are TRBV18 and TRBJ2-7, with D perhaps TRBD1 (5 bases). The CDR3 is 13 residues long. V was pared by 2 bases and J by 2 bases, with 7 bases between. Germline CDR1 and CDR2: KGHSH and LQKENI. CDR3 coding DNA: TGTGCCAGCTCACCAGACAGTGCCTACGAGCAGTACTTC. Protein: CASSPDSAYEQYF.

This clone was counted a single time. The sample carries other DNA sequences with the same CDR3. This chain links TRBV28 with TRBJ1-2; D unresolved. Germline CDR1 and CDR2: MDHEN and SYDVKM. The CDR3 is made up of 12 amino acids. Deletions cut 3 bases from V and 4 bases from J, with 6 bases between. CDR3 sequence reads: CASSFVSYGYTF. The CDR3 region has the DNA TGTGCCAGCAGTTTTGTCAGCTATGGCTACACCTTC.

The CDR3 DNA reads TGTGCCAGCAGCGGGGTAGCGGGAGTTTCCGAGCAGTTCTTC. This translates into CASSGVAGVSEQFF. The rearrangement links TRBV11-3 to TRBJ2-1; TRBD2 aligns across 9 bases. CDR3 size: 14 residues. Germline V CDR1 and CDR2: SGHNT, YENEEA. Germline trimming cut 5 bases from V and 10 bases from J; bases unmatched to any gene: 9.